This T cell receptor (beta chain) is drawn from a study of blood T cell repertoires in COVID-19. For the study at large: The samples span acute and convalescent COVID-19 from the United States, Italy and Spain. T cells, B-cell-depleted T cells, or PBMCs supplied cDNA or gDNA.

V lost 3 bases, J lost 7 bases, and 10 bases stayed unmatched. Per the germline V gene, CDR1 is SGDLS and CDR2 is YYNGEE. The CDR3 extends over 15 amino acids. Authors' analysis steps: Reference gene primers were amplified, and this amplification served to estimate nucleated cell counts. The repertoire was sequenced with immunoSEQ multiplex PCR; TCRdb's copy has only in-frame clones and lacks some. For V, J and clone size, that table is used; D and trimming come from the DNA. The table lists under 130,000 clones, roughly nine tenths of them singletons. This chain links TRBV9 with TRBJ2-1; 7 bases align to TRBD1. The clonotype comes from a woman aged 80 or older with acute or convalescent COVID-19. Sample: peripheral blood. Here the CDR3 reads CASSGNRGELNEQFF. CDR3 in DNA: TGTGCCAGCAGCGGTAACAGGGGAGAACTAAATGAGCAGTTCTTC.